This T cell receptor (beta chain) was sequenced in a study of radiotherapy plus CTLA-4 blockade in lung cancer. In the study overall: Objective response was observed in more than 15% of patients, and disease control in 31%.

Findings and limits, study-wide: Best predicting response, reportedly, were early blood T cell clone dynamics, with interferon-beta. In blood, TCR clones derived from the tumor expanded after radiotherapy plus ipilimumab.

Those patients who had chemo-refractory metastatic non-small-cell lung cancer were given focal radiation along with CTLA-4 blockade through ipilimumab. V was trimmed by 0 bases and J by 12 bases, leaving 15 bases between them. The CDR3 runs to 14 residues. Germline V CDR1 and CDR2: LNHNV, YYDKDF (reference sequence). About this clone: What it binds is unknown.

The data were produced by immunoSEQ multiplex PCR, yet TCRdb's version contains in-frame clones alone and is incomplete. The sample gives approximately 95,000 clones, approximately 78% of which show up once; around 3.5% is in the top ten. The chain links TRBV15 to TRBJ2-1; D gene unclear. This material consisted of peripheral blood, taken from a patient treated with radiotherapy plus ipilimumab. This sequence originates from a human donor with non-small cell lung cancer who had a partial response to radiotherapy plus ipilimumab. The CDR3 DNA sequence: TGTGCCACCAGCAGAGATGTTTCCTCTCCCGGGCAGTTCTTC. Its protein is CATSRDVSSPGQFF.